Listed here are 12 T cell receptor beta chains from one sample, sequenced in a study of T cell responses to AZD1222 COVID-19 vaccine. Sequenced by immunoSEQ multiplex PCR; TCRdb stores in-frame clones only, minus some. The sample contains 150,000 to 200,000 clones, 90% of which appear only once. The input for sequencing was peripheral blood, taken 28 days after the second AZD1222 dose. The receptors here all came from an adult who received the AZD1222 COVID-19 vaccine.

The chain couples TRBV5-4 to TRBJ2-7, with TRBD1 identical over 9 bases. With V trimmed by 2 bases and J by 4 bases, 4 bases remained unmatched. Germline CDR1 reads SGHNT; CDR2 reads YYREEE (reference sequence). The CDR3 spans 14 residues. This chain's CDR3 is CASSFRDRVYEQYF. For the CDR3, the DNA is TGTGCCAGCAGCTTTCGGGACAGGGTTTACGAGCAGTACTTC.

The gene calls are TRBV7-9 and TRBJ1-6; D not resolved. There are 14 residues in the CDR3. Germline loops: CDR1 SEHNR, CDR2 FQNEAQ (reference sequence). Trimming cost V 3 bases and J 10 bases, with 13 bases left between them. CDR3 DNA sequence: TGTGCCAGCAGCTTGTGGGAGTCGCACTCACCCCTCCACTTT. Protein product: CASSLWESHSPLHF.

This clone has only one observation. V usage is TRBV7-9 and J usage is TRBJ1-6, with D possibly matching TRBD1 (5 bases). CDR3 length equals 15 residues. Trimming pared 5 bases from V and 5 bases from J, leaving 13 bases between. Germline CDR1 and CDR2: SEHNR and FQNEAQ (reference sequence). The CDR3 protein is CASSPGGGDNSPLHF. As DNA, the CDR3 is TGTGCCAGCAGCCCCGGCGGGGGGGATAATTCACCCCTCCACTTT.

The chain couples TRBV7-9 to TRBJ1-5, with D perhaps matching TRBD1 (5 bases). There are 16 residues in the CDR3. Germline CDR1 SEHNR, CDR2 FQNEAQ (reference sequence). Trimming cost V 1 base and J 4 bases, with 14 bases left between them. Written as DNA, the CDR3 is TGTGCCAGCAGCTTAGGTGCAGGGAGCACAAATCAGCCCCAGCATTTT. Translation gives CASSLGAGSTNQPQHF.

The chain uses TRBV12-3 or TRBV12-4 and TRBJ2-2; tentatively, D is TRBD1 (5 bases). The length of the CDR3 is 13 residues. With 6 bases removed from V and 4 bases from J, the gap between germline ends came to 9 bases. CDR3: CASRARVTGELFF. CDR3 DNA sequence: TGTGCCAGCAGGGCCAGGGTCACCGGGGAGCTGTTTTTT.

This chain links TRBV12-3 or TRBV12-4 with TRBJ1-4; D not resolved. The CDR3 extends over 13 amino acids. Trimming removed 6 bases at V and 7 bases at J, with 12 bases between. For the CDR3, the DNA is TGTGCCAGCAGGTCTAGACCTACTGAAAAACTGTTTTTT. It is translated as CASRSRPTEKLFF.

The chain recombines TRBV15 with TRBJ2-7, with D hard to call. This CDR3 has 13 amino acids. V was pared by 0 bases and J by 6 bases, with 9 bases between. Germline CDR1 and CDR2: LNHNV and YYDKDF (reference sequence). The CDR3 loop reads CATSRDQRSEQYF. In nucleotides, the CDR3 is TGTGCCACCAGCAGAGATCAAAGGTCCGAGCAGTACTTC.

J is TRBJ1-4 and V is TRBV19; 7 bases line up with TRBD1. Trimming cost V 4 bases and J 5 bases; bases outside gene matches: 4. Germline CDR1 is LNHDA and CDR2 is SQIVND (reference sequence). CDR3 length: 14 amino acids. CDR3 residues: CASSTGQANEKLFF. CDR3 sequence (DNA): TGTGCCAGTAGTACCGGACAGGCAAATGAAAAACTGTTTTTT.

The sample holds one count of this clone. Germline is not matched at one junction end, which may reflect a read error. The chain employs TRBV7-3 and TRBJ2-7, with 7 positions matching TRBD1. CDR1 and CDR2 from the germline V gene are SGHTA and FQGTGA. The CDR3 spans 13 residues. The CDR3 DNA sequence: TGTGCCAGCAGCCTAACAGGGGTCGGCGAGCAGTACTTC. The encoded protein is CASSLTGVGEQYF.

The J gene is TRBJ1-5, the V gene TRBV5-6; D may be TRBD1 (5 bases). Germline V gene sequence: CDR1 SGHDT, CDR2 YYEEEE. The CDR3 totals 17 residues. V was cut by 0 bases and J by 1 base, with 14 bases left in between. This chain's CDR3 is CASSLGTGGESNQPQHF. Written as DNA, the CDR3 is TGTGCCAGCAGCTTGGGGACGGGAGGGGAGAGCAATCAGCCCCAGCATTTT.

V and J are TRBV11-2 and TRBJ1-1; D is uncertain. Germline CDR1 reads SGHAT; CDR2 reads FQNNGV. The CDR3 loop spans 13 amino acids. Deletions cut 3 bases from V and 1 base from J, with 6 bases between. This CDR3 is CASSFYGNTEAFF. The CDR3 DNA sequence: TGTGCCAGCAGCTTTTACGGGAACACTGAAGCTTTCTTT.

The CDR3 DNA sequence: TGCAGCGGGGCCCTTAACAGGGGAGCCTACGAGCAGTACTTC. This translates into CSGALNRGAYEQYF. The chain couples TRBV29-1 to TRBJ2-7, with 7 bases that match TRBD1. The germline V gene encodes CDR1 SQVTM and CDR2 ANQGSEA. With V trimmed by 7 bases and J by 2 bases, 11 bases remained unmatched. CDR3 size: 14 residues.